These T cell receptor beta chains were read from a single sample in a study of cytomegalovirus exposure and HLA in healthy donors. Assay: immunoSEQ multiplex PCR; the TCRdb copy retains only in-frame clones and omits some. Of about 130,000 clones in the sample, roughly 83% were seen once. The specimen sequenced was PBMCs. These receptors were collected from a man younger than 35 in good health and CMV-seronegative. Each CDR3 is given with its conserved first and last residue. D genes are given only for firm matches. Size tells how often a clone was seen (once, few, many) or the class of an expanded clone, and some rows leave it out.

CDR3: CASSYEGAQPQHF
DNA: TGTGCCAGCAGCTACGAGGGGGCTCAGCCCCAGCATTTT
size: .
V: TRBV7-9
J: TRBJ1-5
D: TRBD1

CDR3: CASSYRRGGNQPQHF
DNA: TGTGCCAGCAGTTACCGGAGGGGAGGCAATCAGCCCCAGCATTTT
size: .
V: TRBV6-5
J: TRBJ1-5
D: .

CDR3: CASSLSPGGLETQYF
DNA: TGTGCCAGCAGTTTATCGCCAGGGGGGCTGGAGACCCAGTACTTC
size: .
V: TRBV27
J: TRBJ2-5
D: .

CDR3: CASSFAGAAFF
DNA: TGTGCCAGCAGTTTTGCGGGGGCGGCTTTCTTT
size: .
V: TRBV28
J: TRBJ1-1
D: .

CDR3: CASSFGQGDNYGYTF
DNA: TGTGCCAGCAGCTTCGGACAGGGAGATAACTATGGCTACACCTTC
size: .
V: TRBV7-2
J: TRBJ1-2
D: TRBD1

CDR3: CSVEGRTSVEQYF
DNA: TGCAGCGTTGAAGGAAGGACTTCCGTCGAGCAGTACTTC
size: .
V: TRBV29-1
J: TRBJ2-7
D: .

CDR3: CASSLSSGRIGETQYF
DNA: TGCGCCAGCAGCTTGTCTAGCGGGAGGATAGGAGAGACCCAGTACTTC
size: .
V: TRBV5-1
J: TRBJ2-5
D: TRBD2

CDR3: CASSLAPSYTGELFF
DNA: TGCGCCAGCAGCTTGGCCCCGAGTTACACCGGGGAGCTGTTTTTT
size: .
V: TRBV5-1
J: TRBJ2-2
D: .

CDR3: CASSPETDSGYGYTF
DNA: TGTGCCAGCAGTCCCGAGACAGACTCTGGCTATGGCTACACCTTC
size: .
V: TRBV6-4
J: TRBJ1-2
D: .

CDR3: CASSLWASEDTGELFF
DNA: TGTGCCAGCAGCTTATGGGCTAGCGAGGACACCGGGGAGCTGTTTTTT
size: .
V: TRBV13
J: TRBJ2-2
D: .

CDR3: CASSEAQGRTYGYTF
DNA: TGTGCCAGCAGTGAAGCACAGGGGCGGACTTATGGCTACACCTTC
size: .
V: TRBV6-1
J: TRBJ1-2
D: TRBD1

CDR3: CASSLGLYPDTQYF
DNA: TGCGCCAGCAGCTTGGGACTTTATCCAGATACGCAGTATTTT
size: few
V: TRBV5-1
J: TRBJ2-3
D: .

CDR3: CASSYSIEGAGYTF
DNA: TGTGCCAGCAGTTACTCGATAGAGGGGGCTGGCTACACCTTC
size: .
V: TRBV6-5
J: TRBJ1-2
D: TRBD1

CDR3: CASSFIAGGSDTQYF
DNA: TGTGCCAGCAGCTTCATAGCGGGAGGATCAGATACGCAGTATTTT
size: .
V: TRBV7-3
J: TRBJ2-3
D: TRBD2

CDR3: CASFAPVPTAKSGAFF
DNA: TGTGCCAGCTTCGCCCCGGTTCCCACCGCTAAATCGGGAGCTTTCTTT
size: few
V: TRBV28
J: TRBJ1-1
D: .

CDR3: CASSGGLAGETQYF
DNA: TGTGCCAGCAGCGGGGGACTAGCGGGAGAGACCCAGTACTTC
size: .
V: TRBV7-6
J: TRBJ2-5
D: TRBD2

CDR3: CASNGQGSQETQYF
DNA: TGTGCCAGCAATGGACAGGGCTCACAAGAGACCCAGTACTTC
size: .
V: TRBV28
J: TRBJ2-5
D: TRBD1

CDR3: CAWIGGSRGGVEQFF
DNA: TGTGCCTGGATTGGCGGTAGTAGGGGTGGCGTTGAGCAGTTCTTC
size: once
V: TRBV30
J: TRBJ2-1
D: .

CDR3: CASSGNQETQYF
DNA: TGTGCCAGCTCGGGTAACCAAGAGACCCAGTACTTC
size: .
V: TRBV6-1
J: TRBJ2-5
D: .

CDR3: CASSSAGGADTQYF
DNA: TGTGCCAGCAGCTCGGCGGGAGGGGCGGATACGCAGTATTTT
size: .
V: TRBV7-3
J: TRBJ2-3
D: TRBD2

CDR3: CASSLGVTAGRTGELFF
DNA: TGTGCCAGCAGCTTAGGGGTTACTGCGGGCCGCACCGGGGAGCTGTTTTTT
size: .
V: TRBV11-2
J: TRBJ2-2
D: .